This is a list of T cell receptor beta chains from one sample in a study of blood T cell repertoires in COVID-19. The table came from immunoSEQ multiplex PCR; TCRdb's copy has only in-frame clones and leaves some out. The sample records 110,000 to 150,000 clones, 84% being singletons. Sequencing was carried out using PBMCs or T cells enriched from blood (not recorded which). The receptors here all came from a young woman who had been exposed to COVID-19. The CDR3 runs from the conserved cysteine through the conserved F or W. The D gene is left open where the match is weak. Size is omitted from some rows. Given values are once, few, many or a class for expanded clones.

j_gene: TRBJ2-2
d_gene: TRBD1
abundance: .
v_gene: TRBV9
CDR3aa: CASSVHDRGVPGELFF

j_gene: TRBJ1-2
d_gene: .
abundance: .
v_gene: TRBV3-1/TRBV3-2
CDR3aa: CASSPGLRYGYTF

j_gene: TRBJ2-5
d_gene: .
abundance: .
v_gene: TRBV6-2/TRBV6-3
CDR3aa: CASSYGGRETQYF

j_gene: TRBJ2-2
d_gene: .
abundance: .
v_gene: TRBV19
CDR3aa: CASSPVTGELFF

j_gene: TRBJ2-1
d_gene: .
abundance: .
v_gene: TRBV7-8
CDR3aa: CASITGLAFIEQFF

j_gene: TRBJ1-6
d_gene: TRBD1
abundance: .
v_gene: TRBV27
CDR3aa: CASSPRQGLGSPLHF

j_gene: TRBJ1-6
d_gene: .
abundance: .
v_gene: TRBV2
CDR3aa: CASKGALNSPLHF

j_gene: TRBJ1-2
d_gene: .
abundance: .
v_gene: TRBV7-9
CDR3aa: CAGRGHIYGYTF

j_gene: TRBJ2-1
d_gene: .
abundance: .
v_gene: TRBV6-5
CDR3aa: CASSYGLFNEQFF

j_gene: TRBJ2-7
d_gene: .
abundance: .
v_gene: TRBV2
CDR3aa: CASSNLSYEQYF

j_gene: TRBJ2-7
d_gene: .
abundance: .
v_gene: TRBV3-1/TRBV3-2
CDR3aa: CASSQLGAGTYEQYF

j_gene: TRBJ1-2
d_gene: .
abundance: .
v_gene: TRBV10-3
CDR3aa: CAISESMVTGRVYGYTF

j_gene: TRBJ1-3
d_gene: TRBD1
abundance: .
v_gene: TRBV19
CDR3aa: CATHTGQALGNTIYF

j_gene: TRBJ2-1
d_gene: TRBD1
abundance: .
v_gene: TRBV27
CDR3aa: CASSLSQGARDEQFF

j_gene: TRBJ1-3
d_gene: .
abundance: once
v_gene: TRBV3-1/TRBV3-2
CDR3aa: CASSQVADSGNTIYF